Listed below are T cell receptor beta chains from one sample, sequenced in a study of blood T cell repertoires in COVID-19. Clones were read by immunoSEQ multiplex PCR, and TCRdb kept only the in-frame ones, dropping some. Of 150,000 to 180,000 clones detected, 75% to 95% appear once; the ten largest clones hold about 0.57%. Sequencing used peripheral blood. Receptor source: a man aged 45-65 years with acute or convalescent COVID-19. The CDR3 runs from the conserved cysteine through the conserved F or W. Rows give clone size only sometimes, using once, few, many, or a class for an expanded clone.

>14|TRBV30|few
CAWSGGQGDEKLFF
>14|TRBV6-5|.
CASSSMDSYYEQYF
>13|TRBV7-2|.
CASSLTGGSPLHF
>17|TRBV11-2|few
CASSLFPGQGETGELFF
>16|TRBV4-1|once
CASSPYGGAPDNEQFF
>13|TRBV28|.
CASSSPLNTEAFF
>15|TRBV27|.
CASSFYRDGASGYTF
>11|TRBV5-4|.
CASSSNRGAFF
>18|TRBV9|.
CASSVASGARSGANVLTF
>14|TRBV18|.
CASSPWGQNSPLHF
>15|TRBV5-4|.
CASSLGQGVGGELFF
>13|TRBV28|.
CATASGQGSPLHF
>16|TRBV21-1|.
CASSGTGNMRNQPQHF
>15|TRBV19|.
CASSVTGTSGSGEFF
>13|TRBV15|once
CATNSPAPNEQFF
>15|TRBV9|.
CASSVELALSYEQYF
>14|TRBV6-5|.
CASSQKQGFQPQHF
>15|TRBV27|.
CASKTGDFYTGELFF
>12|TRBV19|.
CASSLRDYGYTF
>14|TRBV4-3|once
CASSQAGRGTEAFF
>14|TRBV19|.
CASIFKRETQRQHF
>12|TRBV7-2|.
CASSNLRGALHF
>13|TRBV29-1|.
CSVASAMSTEAFF
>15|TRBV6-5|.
CASSQQGAVGNIQYF
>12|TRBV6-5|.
CASRGANQPQHF
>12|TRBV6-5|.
CACGRGDYGYTF
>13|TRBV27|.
CASSFSGAIEQYF
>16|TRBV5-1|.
CASSFGSGGPHDTQYF
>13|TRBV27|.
CASSSGGPYEQYF
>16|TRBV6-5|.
CASSYSMGRWNSPLHF
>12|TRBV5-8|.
CASSLVRETQYF
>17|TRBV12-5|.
CASGLDRDIDSGNTIYF
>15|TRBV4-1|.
CASSWRSNSNQPQHF
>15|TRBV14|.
CASSHYQAGTGELFF
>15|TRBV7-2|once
CASSLGGASVNGYTF
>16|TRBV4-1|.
CASSRGTGLTNQPQHF
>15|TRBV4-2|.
CASSQTGTGVLEQYF
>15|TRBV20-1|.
CSASRTGTGGNEQFF
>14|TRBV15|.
CATSRTAQQETQYF
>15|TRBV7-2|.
CASSLGPAENSPLHF
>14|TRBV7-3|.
CASSFWAEREKLFF
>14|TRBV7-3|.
CASSRGGPLHTQYF
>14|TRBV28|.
CASSGTGIAYEQYF
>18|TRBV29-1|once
CSVEDLAGARIGTGELFF
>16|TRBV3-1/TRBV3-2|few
CASSQGYRASTGELFF
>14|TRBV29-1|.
CSVEDQQGSGELFF
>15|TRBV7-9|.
CASSTPPTGLDTQYF
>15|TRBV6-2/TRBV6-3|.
CASSYLDNSYTEAFF
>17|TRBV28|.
CASSLLQGAALKNIQYF
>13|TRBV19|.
CASSIDRGGEAFF
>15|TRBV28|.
CASSLGDRLRYGYTF
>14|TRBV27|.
CASSSRQRGTEAFF
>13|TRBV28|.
CASSSGQNTEAFF
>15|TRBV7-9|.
CASSSTGGRGQPQHF
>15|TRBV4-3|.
CASSQDGRKFEKLFF
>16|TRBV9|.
CASSVDVGGSGNTIYF
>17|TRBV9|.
CASSVATSSGDQETQYF
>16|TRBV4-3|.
CASSRNTGSGANVLTF
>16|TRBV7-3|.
CASSSPGLGGTGELFF